A single sample gave rise to the 21 T cell receptor beta chains below, sequenced in a study of cytomegalovirus exposure and HLA in healthy donors. PCR employed 60 Vbeta and 13 Jbeta primers. Assay used: immunoSEQ multiplex PCR; TCRdb lists only in-frame clones, some missing. Seen here are over 110,000 clones, around 78% observed once, and the top ten hold about 6.6%. The sample comprised PBMCs. Receptors originate from a woman in her 40s in good health and CMV-seropositive.

The chain links TRBV29-1 to TRBJ1-2; 7 bases map to TRBD1. Germline CDR1 reads SQVTM; CDR2 reads ANQGSEA. This CDR3 has 13 amino acids. V dropped 2 bases and J dropped 5; count of bases not matched to a gene: 5. The CDR3 loop reads CSVERDSRYGYTF. DNA for the CDR3: TGCAGCGTTGAAAGGGACAGCAGATATGGCTACACCTTC.

The chain couples TRBV18 to TRBJ1-4; 9 positions agree with TRBD1. Germline values: CDR1 KGHSH, CDR2 LQKENI. CDR3 length equals 15 residues. V lost 6 bases and J lost 7; bases outside the gene matches: 9. This CDR3 is CASSAPADRGEKLFF. CDR3 nucleotides: TGTGCCAGCTCTGCCCCGGCGGACAGGGGTGAAAAACTGTTTTTT. The full variable domain, in which reference TRBV18 and TRBJ1-4 provide the parts outside the CDR3, is NAGVMQNPRHLVRRRGQEARLRCSPMKGHSHVYWYRQLPEEGLKFMVYLQKENIIDESGMPKERFSAEFPKEGPSILRIQQVVRGDSAAYFCASSAPADRGEKLFFGSGTQLSVL.

The chain links TRBV28 to TRBJ2-7; 7 positions match TRBD2. The CDR3 length is 14 residues. After removal of 6 bases from V and 2 bases from J, the junction contained 7 bases not matched to a gene. Per the germline V gene, CDR1 is MDHEN and CDR2 is SYDVKM. CDR3 nucleotide sequence: TGTGCCAGCAGACGTCCGGGGGGACCCTACGAGCAGTACTTC. This translates into CASRRPGGPYEQYF.

The V and J genes are TRBV2 and TRBJ1-5; the D gene is possibly TRBD1 (5 bases). V dropped 4 bases and J dropped 2 bases, with 12 bases sitting between them. The CDR3 runs 15 residues. Germline loops: CDR1 SNHLY, CDR2 FYNNEI. The CDR3 sequence is CASSGGRGGNQPQHF. The CDR3 nucleotides read TGTGCCAGCAGTGGAGGTCGGGGGGGCAATCAGCCCCAGCATTTT. Filled out from reference TRBV2 and TRBJ1-5, the complete variable domain reads EPEVTQTPSHQVTQMGQEVILRCVPISNHLYFYWYRQILGQKVEFLVSFYNNEISEKSEIFDDQFSVERPDGSNFTLKIRSTKLEDSAMYFCASSGGRGGNQPQHFGDGTRLSIL.

The genes are TRBV21-1 and TRBJ2-1; the table gives TRBD2 as D, unverified against the DNA. TRBV21-1 is a known pseudogene. This CDR3 contains 15 residues. CDR3: CASSRRGEGWNEQFF. For the CDR3, the DNA is TGTGCCAGCAGCAGGCGGGGGGAGGGGTGGAATGAGCAGTTCTTC.

The chain joins TRBV10-3 to TRBJ2-2; 8 bases match TRBD1. J lost 6 bases, V lost 6 bases, and 3 bases had no gene match. CDR1 is ENHRY, CDR2 SYGVKD, per germline. The CDR3 contains 13 residues. The CDR3 DNA follows: TGTGCCATCAGGGACAGGGAGGCCGGGGAGCTGTTTTTT. It is translated as CAIRDREAGELFF.

As regards this clone: The junction departs from germline at one end; a sequencing error may be responsible. The chain has TRBV9 and TRBJ2-1, with 11 nucleotides matching TRBD2. The CDR3 consists of 15 residues. Germline CDR1 reads SGDLS; CDR2 reads YYNGEE. CDR3 residues: CVSSGSGRAYNEQFF. CDR3 DNA: TGTGTCAGCAGCGGTAGCGGGAGGGCGTACAATGAGCAGTTCTTC.

The chain couples TRBV15 to TRBJ2-7; tentatively, D is TRBD2 (6 bases). Germline V gene sequence: CDR1 LNHNV, CDR2 YYDKDF (reference sequence). The CDR3 runs 14 residues. V was trimmed by 3 bases and J by 2 bases, leaving 11 bases between them. CDR3 residues: CATSRAGLTYEQYF. The CDR3 DNA reads TGTGCCACCAGCAGGGCGGGACTCACCTACGAGCAGTACTTC.

In this sample, this clone turned up once. The chain is built from TRBV10-1 and TRBJ2-1; D is undetermined. This CDR3 comprises 11 residues. The V and J ends lost 4 bases and 5 bases respectively, with 3 bases between them. Germline values: CDR1 WNHNN, CDR2 SYGVQD (reference sequence). In DNA, the CDR3 is TGCGCCAGCAGTGTAGACAATGAGCAGTTCTTC. This encodes CASSVDNEQFF.

This chain connects TRBV11-2 to TRBJ2-7; maybe TRBD1 (6 bases). V was shortened by 5 bases and J by 0 bases, with 20 bases between the two germline ends. The germline V gene encodes CDR1 SGHAT and CDR2 FQNNGV. There are 17 residues in the CDR3. The CDR3 protein is CASSITPTGPSSYEQYF. For the CDR3, the DNA is TGTGCCAGCAGCATCACCCCAACAGGGCCTAGCTCCTACGAGCAGTACTTC.

The chain employs TRBV2 and TRBJ1-5, with D hard to call. The CDR3 sequence is 14 residues long. V lost 3 bases to trimming and J lost 2 bases, with 8 bases between them. CDR1 and CDR2 from the germline V gene are SNHLY and FYNNEI. The CDR3 DNA is TGTGCCAGCAGTGAGGCGGGCCGCAATCAGCCCCAGCATTTT. The encoded protein is CASSEAGRNQPQHF.

Many counts were recorded for this clone. The chain links TRBV11-2 to TRBJ2-1; D gene uncertain. Looked up from germline, CDR1 is SGHAT and CDR2 is FQNNGV. The CDR3 consists of 15 residues. V was shortened by 0 bases and J by 3 bases, with 9 bases between the two germline ends. The CDR3 protein is CASSLDRGDYNEQFF. The DNA of the CDR3 is TGTGCCAGCAGCTTAGATCGAGGCGACTACAATGAGCAGTTCTTC.

The chain carries TRBV30 and TRBJ1-1, with TRBD1 matching 8 bases. The CDR3 runs 14 residues. Losses at the gene ends were 4 bases for V and 1 base for J; bases not matched to a gene: 5. CDR1 and CDR2 from the germline V gene are GTSNPN and SVGIG (reference sequence). CDR3 amino acids: CAWTAGGPNTEAFF. DNA for the CDR3: TGTGCCTGGACCGCAGGGGGCCCGAACACTGAAGCTTTCTTT.

This clone has only one observation. The chain links TRBV6-5 to TRBJ1-1; D gene unclear. Germline V CDR1 and CDR2: MNHEY, SVGAGI. V was shortened by 5 bases and J by 7 bases, with 14 bases between the two germline ends. CDR3 size: 13 residues. The CDR3 sequence: CASSKWGGGEAFF. CDR3 coding DNA: TGTGCCAGCAGTAAATGGGGAGGTGGTGAAGCTTTCTTT.

This chain connects TRBV9 to TRBJ2-7; D is possibly TRBD1 (7 bases). Between the trimmed V and J ends, which lost 2 bases and 6 bases, there was a span of 12 bases. Germline values: CDR1 SGDLS, CDR2 YYNGEE. The CDR3 length is 13 residues. The CDR3 DNA is TGTGCCAGCAGCGTTCGACAGGGAGGCGAGCAGTACTTC. Encoded protein: CASSVRQGGEQYF.

The genes are TRBV5-1 and TRBJ2-1, with TRBD2 matching 15 bases. CDR3 length equals 14 residues. V gave up 6 bases and J gave up 9 bases; unmatched junction bases: 4. CDR1 and CDR2 from the germline V gene are SGHRS and YFSETQ. In DNA form, the CDR3 reads TGCGCCAGCAACGGACTAGCGGGAGGGATTGAGCAGTTCTTC. It yields the protein CASNGLAGGIEQFF.

J is TRBJ2-5 and V is TRBV29-1, with 10 bases fitting TRBD2. Germline assignment: CDR1 SQVTM and CDR2 ANQGSEA. V was clipped by 7 bases and J by 5 bases; unmatched bases: 4. This CDR3 is built from 12 residues. Here the CDR3 DNA reads TGCAGCGCACGTAGCGGGAGGGAGACCCAGTACTTC. Protein sequence: CSARSGRETQYF.

The chain employs TRBV2 and TRBJ1-5; no firm D call. The CDR3 contains 16 residues. Trimming left V 5 bases short and J 1 base short, with 15 bases between. Germline V gene lookup returns CDR1 SNHLY and CDR2 FYNNEI. CDR3 sequence (DNA): TGTGCCAGCAGTTGGGTACCGGGGAAGAGCAATCAGCCCCAGCATTTT. Translated, it gives CASSWVPGKSNQPQHF. The whole variable domain, remainder taken from reference TRBV2 and TRBJ1-5, is EPEVTQTPSHQVTQMGQEVILRCVPISNHLYFYWYRQILGQKVEFLVSFYNNEISEKSEIFDDQFSVERPDGSNFTLKIRSTKLEDSAMYFCASSWVPGKSNQPQHFGDGTRLSIL.

CDR3 residues: CASSLGGTGGYEQYF. CDR3 nucleotides: TGTGCCAGCAGCTTGGGGGGGACAGGGGGTTACGAGCAGTACTTC. This rearrangement joins TRBV5-4 to TRBJ2-7; 11 bases match TRBD1. Unmatched junction bases numbered 3, after V lost 0 bases and J lost 4 bases. The CDR3 is 15 residues long. CDR1 is SGHNT and CDR2 is YYREEE in the germline V gene (reference sequence).

The chain joins TRBV2 to TRBJ1-3, with a weak D call TRBD1 (5 bases). Germline V gene lookup returns CDR1 SNHLY and CDR2 FYNNEI. V was shortened by 7 bases and J by 2 bases, with 12 bases between the two germline ends. This CDR3 is 14 amino acids long. The CDR3 DNA follows: TGTGCCAGCACCGTGTCAGGGACTGGAAACACCATATATTTT. It codes for CASTVSGTGNTIYF.

The chain couples TRBV7-9 to TRBJ1-5; D remains ambiguous. The V end lost 7 bases, the J end lost 2 bases, and 6 bases lay between the germline ends. The CDR3 loop spans 12 amino acids. From germline, CDR1 is SEHNR and CDR2 FQNEAQ (reference sequence). CDR3 region: CASNRGNQPQHF. In DNA form, the CDR3 reads TGTGCCAGCAACCGGGGCAATCAGCCCCAGCATTTT.